Sequencing of this T cell receptor (beta chain) was carried out in a study of post-analysis software for immune sequencing data. The trim removed 6 bases at V and 3 bases at J, leaving 7 bases unmatched. The germline CDR1 and CDR2 sequences are SEHNR and FQNEAQ (reference sequence). The CDR3 is 15 residues long. Unique molecular identifiers were present in the TCR beta cDNA libraries. From the PCR reads, TCRdb called clonotypes with MiXCR, one entry per CDR3 protein. The table records some 800,000 distinct CDR3 sequences, around 42% of them present only once. On this clonotype: The target antigen is unknown.

Points from the study as a whole: Controls had significantly higher normalized Chao1 diversity than multiple sclerosis patients. There were five TRBV segments more frequent in patients than controls, and TRBV5-6, TRBV5-1 and TRBV20-1 were among them.

The chain recombines TRBV7-9 with TRBJ2-3; 9 bases map to TRBD2. The sequencing input was blood. The TCR sequence derives from a girl aged 5-17 years with multiple sclerosis. Here the CDR3 DNA reads TGTGCCAGCAGTCCAATAGCGGGAGTGACAGATACGCAGTATTTT. Protein: CASSPIAGVTDTQYF.